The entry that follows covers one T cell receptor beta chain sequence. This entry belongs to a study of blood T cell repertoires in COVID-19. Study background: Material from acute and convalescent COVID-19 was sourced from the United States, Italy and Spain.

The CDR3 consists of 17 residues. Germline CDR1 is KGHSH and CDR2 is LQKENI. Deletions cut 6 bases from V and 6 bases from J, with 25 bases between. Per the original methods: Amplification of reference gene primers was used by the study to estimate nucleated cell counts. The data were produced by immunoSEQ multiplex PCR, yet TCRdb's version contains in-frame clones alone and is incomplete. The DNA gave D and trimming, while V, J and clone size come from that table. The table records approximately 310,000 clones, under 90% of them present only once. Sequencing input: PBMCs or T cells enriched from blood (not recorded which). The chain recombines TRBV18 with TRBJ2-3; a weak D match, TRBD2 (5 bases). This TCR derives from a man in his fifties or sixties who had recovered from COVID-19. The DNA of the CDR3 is TGTGCCAGCTCGCCAAACCCGGGAATTGCCCTTCGGGATACGCAGTATTTT. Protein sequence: CASSPNPGIALRDTQYF.